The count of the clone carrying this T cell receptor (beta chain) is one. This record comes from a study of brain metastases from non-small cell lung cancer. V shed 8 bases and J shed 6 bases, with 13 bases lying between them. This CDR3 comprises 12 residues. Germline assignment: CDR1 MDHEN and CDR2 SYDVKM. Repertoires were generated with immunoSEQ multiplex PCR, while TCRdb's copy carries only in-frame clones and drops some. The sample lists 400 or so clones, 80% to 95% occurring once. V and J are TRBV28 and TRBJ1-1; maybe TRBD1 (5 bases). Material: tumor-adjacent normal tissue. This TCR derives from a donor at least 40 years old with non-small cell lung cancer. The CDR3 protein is CASSPGLAEAFF. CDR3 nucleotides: TGTGCCAGCTCGCCAGGGTTGGCTGAAGCTTTCTTT.